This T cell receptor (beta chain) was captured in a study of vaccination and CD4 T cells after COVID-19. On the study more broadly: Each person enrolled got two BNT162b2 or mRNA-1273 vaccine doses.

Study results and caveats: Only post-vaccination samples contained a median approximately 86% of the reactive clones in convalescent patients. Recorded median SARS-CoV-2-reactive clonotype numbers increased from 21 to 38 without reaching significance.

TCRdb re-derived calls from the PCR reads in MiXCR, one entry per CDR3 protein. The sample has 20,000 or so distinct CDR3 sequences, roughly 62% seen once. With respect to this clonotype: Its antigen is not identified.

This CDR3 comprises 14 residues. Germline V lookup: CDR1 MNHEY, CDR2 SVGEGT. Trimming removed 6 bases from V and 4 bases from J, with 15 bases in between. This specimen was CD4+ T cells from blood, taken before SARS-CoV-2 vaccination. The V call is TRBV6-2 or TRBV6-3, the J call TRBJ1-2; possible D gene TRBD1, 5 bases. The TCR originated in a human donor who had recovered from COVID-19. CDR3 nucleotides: TGTGCCAGCAGCCGAAGGGACGGAAGCTATGGCTACACCTTC. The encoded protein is CASSRRDGSYGYTF.